The 13 T cell receptor beta chains given below trace back to one sample, sequenced in a study of blood T cell repertoires in COVID-19. Method: immunoSEQ multiplex PCR; TCRdb's copy keeps in-frame clones and lacks some. This table holds about 240,000 clones, approximately 90% found once. The sequenced material came from PBMCs or T cells enriched from blood (not recorded which). Receptors were obtained from a woman in her thirties who had recovered from COVID-19.

The J gene is TRBJ2-7, the V gene TRBV7-2, with TRBD2 identical over 13 bases. This CDR3 is 15 amino acids long. V dropped 0 bases and J dropped 9; count of bases not matched to a gene: 5. The germline V gene encodes CDR1 SGHTA and CDR2 FQGNSA. As DNA, the CDR3 is TGTGCCAGCAGCTTAGCTGCACTAGCGGGAGGGGGGCAGTACTTC. This encodes CASSLAALAGGGQYF.

The chain couples TRBV29-1 to TRBJ1-1; no clear D. Germline CDR1 SQVTM, CDR2 ANQGSEA. The CDR3 extends over 15 amino acids. CDR3 bases: TGCTCAGCCCGAGGCGGAGTGGGAGGCGACACTGAAGCTTTCTTT. It encodes CSARGGVGGDTEAFF.

The chain carries TRBV6-5 and TRBJ2-7; 10 positions agree with TRBD2. The CDR3 extends over 14 amino acids. V dropped 7 bases and J dropped 6; count of bases not matched to a gene: 9. Germline V gene lookup returns CDR1 MNHEY and CDR2 SVGAGI. CDR3 DNA: TGTGCCAGCAAGCAGACTAGCGGGTGGACCGAGCAGTACTTC. This gives the protein CASKQTSGWTEQYF.

The rearrangement links TRBV28 to TRBJ2-7; D remains unclear. Trimming left V 6 bases short and J 2 bases short, with 14 bases between. The CDR3 spans 14 residues. In germline, CDR1 is MDHEN, CDR2 SYDVKM. The CDR3 DNA reads TGTGCCAGCAGCCTCCGGAGCAGAACCTACGAGCAGTACTTC. Its translation is CASSLRSRTYEQYF.

The J gene is TRBJ1-2, the V gene TRBV20-1; D uncertain. In germline, CDR1 is DFQATT, CDR2 SNEGSKA (reference sequence). V shed 4 bases and J shed 7 bases, with 7 bases lying between them. The CDR3 contains 10 residues. The CDR3 spells CSANGFGYTF. The CDR3 DNA reads TGCAGTGCTAACGGGTTTGGCTACACCTTC.

The V gene is TRBV28, the J gene TRBJ1-3; D not resolved. With 2 bases removed from V and 7 bases from J, the gap between germline ends came to 12 bases. This CDR3 is 14 amino acids long. Germline-derived CDR1 and CDR2 are MDHEN and SYDVKM. The CDR3 sequence is CASSLVALANTIYF. CDR3 nucleotides: TGTGCCAGCAGTTTAGTGGCCTTAGCGAACACCATATATTTT.

The V call is TRBV5-8, the J call TRBJ2-3; tentatively, D is TRBD2 (5 bases). V shed 4 bases and J shed 0 bases, with 15 bases lying between them. Per germline, CDR1 SGHTS and CDR2 YDEGEE. The CDR3 covers 16 residues. The DNA for the CDR3 is TGTGCCAGCAGCCAGCCGACTATCAAGAGCACAGATACGCAGTATTTT. This codes for CASSQPTIKSTDTQYF.

V and J are TRBV6-4 and TRBJ2-3; possible D gene TRBD2, 6 bases. The germline gives CDR1 MRHNA, CDR2 SNTAGT. The CDR3 is made up of 14 amino acids. V was shortened by 2 bases and J by 2 bases, with 8 bases between the two germline ends. CDR3 DNA: TGTGCCAGCAGTGACCGGGACTCCACAGATACGCAGTATTTT. Residues: CASSDRDSTDTQYF.

The genes are TRBV5-6 and TRBJ1-3, with a weak D call TRBD1 (6 bases). The CDR3 extends over 14 amino acids. The V and J ends lost 1 base and 1 base respectively, with 6 bases between them. Germline-derived CDR1 and CDR2 are SGHDT and YYEEEE. The CDR3 spells CASSLTGSGNTIYF. The DNA of the CDR3 is TGTGCCAGCAGCTTGACAGGGTCTGGAAACACCATATATTTT. Filled out from reference TRBV5-6 and TRBJ1-3, the complete variable domain reads DAGVTQSPTHLIKTRGQQVTLRCSPKSGHDTVSWYQQALGQGPQFIFQYYEEEERQRGNFPDRFSGHQFPNYSSELNVNALLLGDSALYLCASSLTGSGNTIYFGEGSWLTVV.

Written as DNA, the CDR3 is TGTGCCACCAGCAGAGACGGGTCTGTTCAGCCCCAGCATTTT. This codes for CATSRDGSVQPQHF. The chain uses TRBV15 and TRBJ1-5; D not resolved. Deletions cut 0 bases from V and 6 bases from J, with 9 bases between. Germline CDR1 LNHNV, CDR2 YYDKDF (reference sequence). The length of the CDR3 is 14 residues.

This clone was observed a single time. This chain uses TRBV6-6 with TRBJ1-4; no clear D gene. Germline V gene data show CDR1 as MNHNY and CDR2 as SVGAGI (reference sequence). This CDR3 is built from 15 residues. The V end lost 6 bases, the J end lost 4 bases, and 15 bases lay between the germline ends. CDR3 DNA sequence: TGTGCCAGCAGCGGATTGACACCCTATAATGAAAAACTGTTTTTT. Translating gives CASSGLTPYNEKLFF.

This sequence joins TRBV5-1 and TRBJ2-3, with D tentatively TRBD1 (5 bases). Germline-derived CDR1 and CDR2 are SGHRS and YFSETQ. V gave up 4 bases and J gave up 4 bases, with 19 bases separating them. This CDR3 comprises 16 residues. The CDR3: CASSRTSASLSDTQYF. The CDR3, as DNA: TGCGCCAGCAGCCGGACATCCGCGAGCCTTTCAGATACGCAGTATTTT.

This chain uses TRBV27 with TRBJ2-2; the D is unclear. Trimming cost V 2 bases and J 7 bases, with 8 bases left between them. The CDR3 is 13 amino acids. Germline V gene sequence: CDR1 MNHEY, CDR2 SMNVEV (reference sequence). The CDR3 loop reads CASSLKRHGELFF. CDR3 nucleotides: TGTGCCAGCAGTTTAAAGCGTCACGGGGAGCTGTTTTTT.